Listed here are 19 T cell receptor beta chains from one sample, sequenced in a study of T cell responses to AZD1222 COVID-19 vaccine. This table comes from immunoSEQ multiplex PCR, and its TCRdb copy is limited to in-frame clones, with some not included. Of approximately 150,000 clones in the sample, about 90% were seen once. Sequenced material: peripheral blood, taken 28 days after the second AZD1222 dose. The receptors were gathered from an adult who received the AZD1222 COVID-19 vaccine.

The rearrangement links TRBV2 to TRBJ1-2; D is undetermined. V lost 6 bases, J lost 7 bases, and 9 bases lay in between. Germline values: CDR1 SNHLY, CDR2 FYNNEI. This CDR3 has 11 residues. In DNA form, the CDR3 reads TGTGCCAGCAGCGTCGTCGTTGGCTACACCTTC. It codes for CASSVVVGYTF. The full variable domain, rest sourced from reference TRBV2 and TRBJ1-2, is EPEVTQTPSHQVTQMGQEVILRCVPISNHLYFYWYRQILGQKVEFLVSFYNNEISEKSEIFDDQFSVERPDGSNFTLKIRSTKLEDSAMYFCASSVVVGYTFGSGTRLTVV.

CDR3 sequence reads: CASSLSAGSYEQYF. DNA of the CDR3: TGTGCCAGCAGCTTGTCGGCCGGGTCCTACGAGCAGTACTTC. This rearrangement joins TRBV7-2 to TRBJ2-7; D is unclear. The germline gives CDR1 SGHTA, CDR2 FQGNSA. The CDR3 is made up of 14 amino acids. V shed 3 bases and J shed 1 base, with 10 bases lying between them.

The J gene is TRBJ2-3, the V gene TRBV7-9; D call uncertain. V lost 5 bases to trimming and J lost 8 bases, with 17 bases between them. The germline V gene has CDR1 SEHNR and CDR2 FQNEAQ (reference sequence). The CDR3 consists of 14 residues. DNA of the CDR3: TGTGCCAGCAGCCCATCTACAGCTTATGGTACGCAGTATTTT. This gives the protein CASSPSTAYGTQYF.

The sample holds a few counts of this clone. V usage is TRBV24-1 and J usage is TRBJ2-7; weak D call: TRBD2 (5 bases). CDR1 and CDR2 (germline): KGHDR, SFDVKD. The CDR3 runs to 14 residues. The V gene lost 6 bases and the J gene lost 2 bases, with 13 bases spanning the gap. The CDR3 sequence is CATSQVQRTYEQYF. The CDR3 nucleotides read TGTGCCACCAGTCAAGTCCAGCGGACCTACGAGCAGTACTTC.

The CDR3 coding sequence is TGTGCCAGCAGTTTAAGGGACAATAATCAGCCCCAGCATTTT. This translates into CASSLRDNNQPQHF. The rearrangement joins TRBV27 to TRBJ1-5, with TRBD1 as a possible D gene (6 bases). Germline loops: CDR1 MNHEY, CDR2 SMNVEV (reference sequence). This CDR3 is 14 amino acids long. V lost 2 bases, J lost 4 bases, and 9 bases lay in between.

The chain carries TRBV5-1 and TRBJ1-1; 7 bases agree with TRBD1. The V segment lost 2 bases and the J segment 3 bases; nucleotides outside the gene matches: 4. The germline gives CDR1 SGHRS, CDR2 YFSETQ. The CDR3 runs to 14 residues. The CDR3 loop reads CASSLATGDTEAFF. CDR3 sequence (DNA): TGCGCCAGCAGCTTAGCTACAGGGGACACTGAAGCTTTCTTT.

This clone was recorded only once. The gene calls are TRBV7-2 and TRBJ2-3; tentative D call: TRBD2 (6 bases). This CDR3 is 14 amino acids long. Germline V gene sequence: CDR1 SGHTA, CDR2 FQGNSA. V was trimmed by 5 bases and J by 11 bases, leaving 20 bases between them. The CDR3 DNA follows: TGTGCCAGCAGCGCGGGGACCCCGACTGGGGTGCAGTATTTT. Protein: CASSAGTPTGVQYF. The whole variable domain, filled in from reference TRBV7-2 and TRBJ2-3, reads GAGVSQSPSNKVTEKGKDVELRCDPISGHTALYWYRQSLGQGLEFLIYFQGNSAPDKSGLPSDRFSAERTGGSVSTLTIQRTQQEDSAVYLCASSAGTPTGVQYFGPGTRLTVL.

The rearrangement links TRBV27 to TRBJ1-1; D is perhaps TRBD1 (6 bases). Germline CDR1 reads MNHEY; CDR2 reads SMNVEV (reference sequence). This CDR3 spans 13 amino acids. Trimming took off 11 bases at V and 0 bases at J, with 13 bases between the two ends. The CDR3 protein is CAAGAGMNTEAFF. The CDR3 coding sequence is TGTGCCGCGGGGGCAGGAATGAACACTGAAGCTTTCTTT.

The genes are TRBV11-2 and TRBJ2-3; 7 nucleotides agree with TRBD1. Germline assignment: CDR1 SGHAT and CDR2 FQNNGV. The CDR3 is 14 residues long. Trimming at V came to 5 bases and at J to 4 bases, leaving 6 bases not matched to a gene. CDR3 protein: CASSPTGVADTQYF. The DNA of the CDR3 is TGTGCCAGCAGCCCTACAGGGGTGGCAGATACGCAGTATTTT. Full variable domain (rest looked up from reference TRBV11-2 and TRBJ2-3): EAGVAQSPRYKIIEKRQSVAFWCNPISGHATLYWYQQILGQGPKLLIQFQNNGVVDDSQLPKDRFSAERLKGVDSTLKIQPAKLEDSAVYLCASSPTGVADTQYFGPGTRLTVL.

V and J are TRBV6-5 and TRBJ1-2, with D unclear. V was cut by 0 bases and J by 8 bases, with 10 bases left in between. Germline lookup yields CDR1 MNHEY and CDR2 SVGAGI. The CDR3 contains 13 residues. The DNA for the CDR3 is TGTGCCAGCAGTTACTCTGGGGTGGCGGGCTACACCTTC. Translated: CASSYSGVAGYTF.

This clone was seen a single time. The genes are TRBV11-2 and TRBJ1-1, with D hard to call. The germline V gene encodes CDR1 SGHAT and CDR2 FQNNGV. The CDR3 is made up of 16 amino acids. Trimming took 2 bases from V and 1 from J, leaving 14 bases between them. CDR3 region: CASSLFPGRENTEAFF. The CDR3 DNA reads as TGTGCCAGCAGCTTATTTCCAGGCCGGGAGAACACTGAAGCTTTCTTT.

This clone appeared once. The chain uses TRBV29-1 and TRBJ2-3, with D perhaps being TRBD1 or TRBD2 (5 bases each). Germline assignment: CDR1 SQVTM and CDR2 ANQGSEA. Trimming pared 7 bases from V and 2 bases from J, leaving 10 bases between. The CDR3 has 12 residues. The CDR3: CSAEGLTDTQYF. For the CDR3, the DNA is TGCAGCGCCGAGGGGCTCACAGATACGCAGTATTTT.

This rearrangement joins TRBV15 to TRBJ1-5, with D tentatively TRBD1 (6 bases). The CDR3 runs to 14 residues. V lost 3 bases and J 7 bases, leaving 13 bases between the germline ends. Germline lookup yields CDR1 LNHNV and CDR2 YYDKDF (reference sequence). CDR3 DNA: TGTGCCACCAGCAGGGCAGGGGAGGAACAGCCCCAGCATTTT. As protein: CATSRAGEEQPQHF.

The J gene is TRBJ1-6, the V gene TRBV7-2; D is unresolved. There are 13 residues in the CDR3. From germline, CDR1 is SGHTA and CDR2 FQGNSA. Trimming removed 6 bases from V and 11 bases from J, with 14 bases in between. CDR3 residues: CASSRERKAPLHF. Here the CDR3 DNA reads TGTGCCAGCAGTAGAGAACGTAAGGCACCCCTCCACTTT.

V gene TRBV24-1 combines with J gene TRBJ2-3; TRBD1 agrees at 9 bases. CDR3 size: 13 residues. V gave up 10 bases and J gave up 2 bases; unmatched junction bases: 3. CDR1 and CDR2 (germline): KGHDR, SFDVKD. The CDR3, as DNA: TGTGCCACTCGGGACAGGGACACAGATACGCAGTATTTT. It translates to CATRDRDTDTQYF.

The chain joins TRBV5-4 to TRBJ1-2, with D possibly TRBD1 on 5 matching bases. The CDR3 contains 13 residues. The germline V and J ends were trimmed by 1 base and 3 bases, with 7 bases remaining between them. Germline assignment: CDR1 SGHNT and CDR2 YYREEE (reference sequence). The CDR3 sequence is CASSLNRHYGYTF. In DNA, the CDR3 is TGTGCCAGCAGCTTGAACAGGCACTATGGCTACACCTTC.

This chain links TRBV19 with TRBJ1-2, with D perhaps TRBD1 (6 bases). The germline V and J ends were trimmed by 5 bases and 3 bases, with 16 bases remaining between them. Germline V gene data show CDR1 as LNHDA and CDR2 as SQIVND (reference sequence). CDR3 length: 15 residues. CDR3: CASSESDSVYYGYTF. The CDR3 bases are TGTGCCAGTAGTGAGTCGGACAGCGTCTACTATGGCTACACCTTC.

This clone came up a few times. V is TRBV27 and J is TRBJ2-7; the match to TRBD1 covers 10 bases. The CDR3 is made up of 15 amino acids. V was pared by 5 bases and J by 5 bases, with 9 bases of the junction left unmatched. In germline, CDR1 is MNHEY, CDR2 SMNVEV (reference sequence). For the CDR3, the DNA is TGTGCCAGCAGTCCCGGGACAGGGGCCAACCACGAGCAGTACTTC. Protein: CASSPGTGANHEQYF.

This chain connects TRBV3-1 (or the pseudogene TRBV3-2) to TRBJ1-2; 8 bases are shared with TRBD1. Germline CDR1 and CDR2: LGHDT and YNNKEL (reference sequence). This CDR3 is 14 amino acids long. Trimming took 6 bases from V and 4 from J; bases not matched to a gene: 7. This CDR3 reads CASSPGGAGYGYTF. The CDR3 bases are TGTGCCAGCAGTCCAGGGGGCGCGGGCTATGGCTACACCTTC.